Below are 19 T cell receptor beta chains sequenced from a single sample in a study of OX40 agonist ivuxolimab in advanced cancers. Using immunoSEQ multiplex PCR, the repertoire was profiled, and TCRdb retains in-frame clones only, with some absent. The sample carries 20,000 to 25,000 clones, approximately 90% recorded once. The input for sequencing was CD4+ or CD8+ T cells sorted from blood, taken in a trial of the OX40 agonist ivuxolimab. These receptors all stem from an adult with an advanced solid tumor such as melanoma, head and neck, liver or kidney cancer.

The CDR3 sequence is CASSLGGSGDGGYTF. The CDR3 DNA reads TGCGCCAGCAGCTTGGGAGGGTCAGGGGATGGAGGCTACACCTTC. V gene TRBV5-1 combines with J gene TRBJ1-2; a possible D gene is TRBD1 (6 bases). Trimming took 0 bases from V and 8 from J, leaving 17 bases between them. This CDR3 comprises 15 residues. Per the germline V gene, CDR1 is SGHRS and CDR2 is YFSETQ. The full variable domain, rest sourced from reference TRBV5-1 and TRBJ1-2, is KAGVTQTPRYLIKTRGQQVTLSCSPISGHRSVSWYQQTPGQGLQFLFEYFSETQRNKGNFPGRFSGRQFSNSRSEMNVSTLELGDSALYLCASSLGGSGDGGYTFGSGTRLTVV.

The rearrangement links TRBV5-5 to TRBJ2-7, with TRBD2 identical over 10 bases. The CDR3 spans 14 residues. The V gene end was trimmed by 2 bases and the J gene end by 2 bases; junction bases not matched to a gene: 1. The germline CDR1 and CDR2 sequences are SGHKS and YYEKEE (reference sequence). In nucleotides, the CDR3 is TGTGCCAGCAGCTTCCTAGCGGGGGCCTACGAGCAGTACTTC. This encodes CASSFLAGAYEQYF.

The chain employs TRBV7-2 and TRBJ2-1; 14 nucleotides agree with TRBD2. Germline values: CDR1 SGHTA, CDR2 FQGNSA. V was clipped by 4 bases and J by 13 bases; unmatched bases: 6. This CDR3 comprises 14 residues. The CDR3, as DNA: TGTGCCAGCAGCTCCGGGACTAGCGGGGGCCGCCAGTTCTTC. As protein: CASSSGTSGGRQFF.

V gene TRBV2 combines with J gene TRBJ2-6; no firm D call. Germline loops: CDR1 SNHLY, CDR2 FYNNEI. Trimming shortened V by 5 bases and J by 2 bases, and 10 bases separated the two germline ends. The CDR3 spans 15 residues. CDR3 loop: CASSPRLPGANVLTF. CDR3 coding DNA: TGTGCCAGCAGTCCCAGGTTACCTGGGGCCAACGTCCTGACTTTC.

CDR3 DNA: TGCGCCAGCAGTGAGGAAAGGATAGAGACAGATACGCAGTATTTT. It codes for CASSEERIETDTQYF. The V gene is TRBV10-1, the J gene TRBJ2-3; D uncertain. The CDR3 covers 15 residues. The germline V and J ends were trimmed by 2 bases and 3 bases, with 12 bases remaining between them. Germline V gene data show CDR1 as WNHNN and CDR2 as SYGVQD (reference sequence).

The chain has TRBV10-3 and TRBJ2-1, with 8 positions matching TRBD2. The CDR3 contains 14 residues. Per the germline V gene, CDR1 is ENHRY and CDR2 is SYGVKD. With 4 bases clipped from V and 5 bases from J, the junction kept 4 bases outside the gene matches. CDR3 sequence: CAISVSGVNNEQFF. The CDR3, as DNA: TGTGCCATCAGTGTTAGCGGGGTTAACAATGAGCAGTTCTTC.

The V gene is TRBV5-1, the J gene TRBJ2-7; 9 bases are shared with TRBD1. The junction had 9 bases not matched to a gene; V was cut back by 0 bases and J by 2 bases. This CDR3 has 17 amino acids. The germline V gene has CDR1 SGHRS and CDR2 YFSETQ. Here the CDR3 DNA reads TGCGCCAGCAGCTTGGTGGGCAAGGACAGGGGCACCTACGAGCAGTACTTC. Protein sequence: CASSLVGKDRGTYEQYF.

This chain uses TRBV7-6 with TRBJ2-3; D might be TRBD1 or TRBD2, each matching 6 bases. The germline V gene encodes CDR1 SGHVS and CDR2 FNYEAQ. The germline V and J ends were trimmed by 2 bases and 7 bases, with 19 bases remaining between them. The CDR3 sequence is 16 residues long. The CDR3 reads CASSLSAGTTGHTQYF. The CDR3 DNA reads TGTGCCAGCAGCTTATCGGCGGGGACAACCGGTCATACGCAGTATTTT. The complete variable domain, with remaining parts taken from reference TRBV7-6 and TRBJ2-3, reads GAGVSQSPRYKVTKRGQDVALRCDPISGHVSLYWYRQALGQGPEFLTYFNYEAQQDKSGLPNDRFSAERPEGSISTLTIQRTEQRDSAMYRCASSLSAGTTGHTQYFGPGTRLTVL.

The chain couples TRBV28 to TRBJ2-2; a weak D match, TRBD2 (6 bases). The CDR3 is 16 residues long. V was pared by 7 bases and J by 0 bases, with 15 bases between. Germline V gives CDR1 MDHEN, CDR2 SYDVKM. The CDR3 nucleotides read TGTGCCAGCACCCCTCGGGGGTCCCCGAACACCGGGGAGCTGTTTTTT. Translation: CASTPRGSPNTGELFF.

The J gene is TRBJ1-2, the V gene TRBV6-5; D may be TRBD1 (5 bases). The CDR3 runs to 14 residues. V was clipped by 0 bases and J by 6 bases, with 11 bases between them. Germline-derived CDR1 and CDR2 are MNHEY and SVGAGI. The CDR3 loop is CASSYSIQGDGYTF. CDR3 nucleotides: TGTGCCAGCAGTTACTCGATTCAGGGAGATGGCTACACCTTC.

This chain connects TRBV7-9 to TRBJ2-2; tentatively, D is TRBD2 (6 bases). CDR3 size: 17 residues. Germline lookup yields CDR1 SEHNR and CDR2 FQNEAQ (reference sequence). The V end was cut by 5 bases, the J end by 0 bases, with 16 bases between. CDR3 coding DNA: TGTGCCAGCAGCCCTCACGCACTAGCCGCGAACACCGGGGAGCTGTTTTTT. Encoded protein: CASSPHALAANTGELFF.

V usage is TRBV4-1 and J usage is TRBJ2-2; 7 bases line up with TRBD2. Trimming removed 4 bases from V and 5 bases from J; junction bases left unmatched: 4. Looked up from germline, CDR1 is MGHRA and CDR2 is YSYEKL. The CDR3 totals 14 residues. For the CDR3, the DNA is TGCGCCAGCAGCCCCGGACTAGGTACCGGGGAGCTGTTTTTT. Protein: CASSPGLGTGELFF.

The chain couples TRBV6-1 to TRBJ1-4; no firm D call. The V gene's germline CDR1 is MNHNS and CDR2 SASEGT. Trimming shortened V by 2 bases and J by 8 bases, and 12 bases separated the two germline ends. The CDR3 extends over 14 amino acids. DNA of the CDR3: TGTGCCAGCAGTGAACAACAAAGCCAGGAAAAACTGTTTTTT. Encoded protein: CASSEQQSQEKLFF.

V gene TRBV29-1 combines with J gene TRBJ1-1; tentatively, D is TRBD1 (5 bases). Trimming shortened V by 2 bases and J by 8 bases, and 12 bases separated the two germline ends. The germline V gene encodes CDR1 SQVTM and CDR2 ANQGSEA. This CDR3 spans 12 amino acids. The CDR3 nucleotides read TGCAGCGTTGAACTTGGGACGCCAGAAGCTTTCTTT. Amino acids: CSVELGTPEAFF. Supplemented by reference TRBV29-1 and TRBJ1-1, the full variable domain reads SAVISQKPSRDICQRGTSLTIQCQVDSQVTMMFWYRQQPGQSLTLIATANQGSEATYESGFVIDKFPISRPNLTFSTLTVSNMSPEDSSIYLCSVELGTPEAFFGQGTRLTVV.

This chain uses TRBV19 with TRBJ2-1; TRBD2 agrees at 10 bases. This CDR3 contains 15 residues. V shed 8 bases and J 0 bases; nucleotides not matched to a gene: 4. Per the germline V gene, CDR1 is LNHDA and CDR2 is SQIVND (reference sequence). The CDR3 bases are TGTGCCAGTTCCTTAGCGGGAGGCTCCTACAATGAGCAGTTCTTC. This encodes CASSLAGGSYNEQFF.

The V call is TRBV6-1, the J call TRBJ2-2; either TRBD1 or TRBD2 may fit D (5 bases each). This CDR3 is 16 amino acids long. Trimming cost V 3 bases and J 4 bases, with 15 bases left between them. Germline V CDR1 and CDR2: MNHNS, SASEGT. CDR3 protein: CASSEGVGYGTGELFF. Written as DNA, the CDR3 is TGTGCCAGCAGTGAGGGGGTGGGTTATGGCACCGGGGAGCTGTTTTTT.

The chain recombines TRBV4-2 with TRBJ2-5, with D tentatively TRBD1 or TRBD2 (5 bases each). The CDR3 extends over 16 amino acids. The V end was cut by 0 bases, the J end by 1 base, with 12 bases between. Germline CDR1 reads LGHNA; CDR2 reads YNFKEQ. The CDR3 here is CASSQDRTGPQETQYF. The CDR3 DNA reads as TGTGCCAGCAGCCAAGATCGGACGGGGCCCCAAGAGACCCAGTACTTC.

The V gene is TRBV7-8, the J gene TRBJ2-7; D not certain. The germline V gene encodes CDR1 SGHVS and CDR2 FQNEAQ. The CDR3 extends over 12 amino acids. V was cut by 5 bases and J by 0 bases, with 5 bases left in between. The chain's CDR3 is CASSPSSYEQYF. DNA for the CDR3: TGTGCCAGCAGCCCCTCCTCCTACGAGCAGTACTTC. The whole variable domain, remainder taken from reference TRBV7-8 and TRBJ2-7, is GAGVSQSPRYKVAKRGQDVALRCDPISGHVSLFWYQQALGQGPEFLTYFQNEAQLDKSGLPSDRFFAERPEGSVSTLKIQRTQQEDSAVYLCASSPSSYEQYFGPGTRLTVT.

This clone was seen a single time. The J gene is TRBJ2-1, the V gene TRBV19; no firm D call. Per the germline V gene, CDR1 is LNHDA and CDR2 is SQIVND (reference sequence). Trimming removed 4 bases from V and 7 bases from J, with 8 bases in between. The CDR3 loop spans 12 amino acids. Here the CDR3 reads CASSTVGNEQFF. The DNA of the CDR3 is TGTGCCAGTAGTACCGTTGGGAATGAGCAGTTCTTC.